This is a list of T cell receptor beta chains from one sample in a study of T cell repertoires in ileal Crohn's disease. This table comes from immunoSEQ multiplex PCR, and its TCRdb copy is limited to in-frame clones, with some not included. This sample has about 8,400 clones, with around 84% found just once. The sample comprised ileal tissue. These receptors were taken from an adult with Crohn's disease. The CDR3 runs from the conserved cysteine through the conserved F or W. A D gene is named only where the DNA matches it firmly. Size values are once, few and many counts, or a class for expanded clones, and some rows have none.

V	size	D	J	DNA	CDR3
TRBV6-1	few	TRBD2	TRBJ2-3	TGTGCCAGCAGGACTAGCGGGAGGAGGGCAGATACGCAGTATTTT	CASRTSGRRADTQYF
TRBV7-8	-	-	TRBJ1-1	TGTGCCAGCAGCATAGGCGCCGCGGCCACTGAAGCTTTCTTT	CASSIGAAATEAFF
TRBV27	-	TRBD2	TRBJ2-1	TGTGCCAGCAGTAAGCGGGAGGGGTATGGCAATGAGCAGTTCTTC	CASSKREGYGNEQFF
TRBV18	-	-	TRBJ1-1	TGTGCCAGCTCACCGAGCAGACTCGACACTGAAGCTTTCTTT	CASSPSRLDTEAFF
TRBV27	few	-	TRBJ1-5	TGTGCCAGCAGTTGGGACCTAAATCAGCCCCAGCATTTT	CASSWDLNQPQHF
TRBV9	few	TRBD2	TRBJ2-2	TGTGCCAGCAGCGTAGGAGGAGCTAGCGGGGATACGAACACCGGGGAGCTGTTTTTT	CASSVGGASGDTNTGELFF
TRBV7-9	-	-	TRBJ2-1	TGTGCCAGCAGCCAATCGGGAGATCAGCAGTTCTTC	CASSQSGDQQFF
TRBV18	-	TRBD1	TRBJ2-5	TGTGCCAGCTCACGGGGGACAGGGGAGACCCAGTACTTC	CASSRGTGETQYF
TRBV18	once	-	TRBJ2-1	TGTGCCAGCTCACCGGGGGGCCTCAATGAGCAGTTCTTC	CASSPGGLNEQFF
TRBV30	-	-	TRBJ2-1	TGTGCCTGGAGTGTACTCAGGGATCACAATGAGCAGTTCTTC	CAWSVLRDHNEQFF
TRBV9	-	-	TRBJ2-2	TGTGCCAGCAGGGCCTCAGGTGGAGGGTCGTTGACCGGGGAGCTGTTTTTT	CASRASGGGSLTGELFF
TRBV7-9	-	TRBD2	TRBJ2-7	TGTGCCAGCAGCCCAGCCGGGGGGGGCCCGTACGAGCAGTACTTC	CASSPAGGGPYEQYF
TRBV6-5	-	TRBD2	TRBJ2-5	TGTGCCAGCAGCCCCTCTAGCGGGAGTCTGAAGACCCAGTACTTC	CASSPSSGSLKTQYF
TRBV30	once	-	TRBJ1-4	TGTGCCTGGAGTAAACAGGGTGCGGTAAAACTGTTTTTT	CAWSKQGAVKLFF
TRBV28	-	-	TRBJ1-1	TGTGCCAGCAGTTTATTGCAGGGCTCCGCTGAAGCTTTCTTT	CASSLLQGSAEAFF
TRBV13	once	TRBD1	TRBJ1-2	TGTGCCAGCAGCCCGGGACAGGGGGCGCATGGCTACACCTTC	CASSPGQGAHGYTF
TRBV7-2	-	-	TRBJ2-7	TGTGCCAGCAGCCCCTACATTGGGGAGCAGTACTTC	CASSPYIGEQYF
TRBV29-1	-	-	TRBJ1-1	TGCAGCGTTAATGGACAGCCGAACACTGAAGCTTTCTTT	CSVNGQPNTEAFF
TRBV6-6	-	-	TRBJ2-6	TGTGCCAGCCTATTCTCCACCGGGGCCAACGTCCTGACTTTC	CASLFSTGANVLTF
TRBV5-1	-	-	TRBJ2-3	TGCGCCAGCAGCTCCTTAGCGGGCACAGATACGCAGTATTTT	CASSSLAGTDTQYF
TRBV28	-	TRBD1	TRBJ2-7	TGTGCCAGCAAGCGAGGGACAGTCGATTCCTACGAGCAGTACTTC	CASKRGTVDSYEQYF
TRBV19	once	-	TRBJ1-3	TGTGCCAGTAGGGGCACCGATTGGGGACCTGGAAACACCATATATTTT	CASRGTDWGPGNTIYF
TRBV4-2	-	-	TRBJ2-5	TGTGCCAGCAGCCAACGGGGTGAGGAGACCCAGTACTTC	CASSQRGEETQYF
TRBV5-1	once	-	TRBJ1-2	TGCGCCAGCAGCTCCGACCCTCCGGGCGGCTACACCTTC	CASSSDPPGGYTF
TRBV20-1	-	-	TRBJ2-7	TGCAGTGCTAGACAGAACGAGCAGTACTTC	CSARQNEQYF
TRBV4-2	-	TRBD2	TRBJ2-5	TGTGCCAGCAGCGTCTGGGGTAGCGGGAGCGAGACAGAGACCCAGTACTTC	CASSVWGSGSETETQYF
TRBV19	-	-	TRBJ1-5	TGTGCCAGTATGCTTGGGGGCAAGGGGAATAATCAGCCCCAGCATTTT	CASMLGGKGNNQPQHF
TRBV5-1	-	-	TRBJ2-2	TGCGCCAGCAGCCCCGGGACTCTGAACACCGGGGAGCTGTTTTTT	CASSPGTLNTGELFF
TRBV15	-	TRBD2	TRBJ2-3	TGTGCCACCAGCTTTGCCCGGCTAGCGGGAGTGCCAGATACGCAGTATTTT	CATSFARLAGVPDTQYF
TRBV7-2	-	-	TRBJ2-5	TGTGCCAGCAGCTTAAAAGGGGCAAGTAGAGAGACCCAGTACTTC	CASSLKGASRETQYF
TRBV14	-	-	TRBJ1-1	TGTGCCAGCAGCCACACTACGGGGGGGATTGAAGCTTTCTTT	CASSHTTGGIEAFF
TRBV2	few	-	TRBJ2-7	TGTGCCAGCAGTGAAACAGGGCGGGGCGAGCAGTACTTC	CASSETGRGEQYF
TRBV27	-	-	TRBJ1-1	TGTGCCAGCAGTTCCGCCACGCGAGAGAACACTGAAGCTTTCTTT	CASSSATRENTEAFF
TRBV5-4	-	-	TRBJ2-2	TGTGCCAGCAGCCTACGGTCCGGGATGACCGGGGAGCTGTTTTTT	CASSLRSGMTGELFF
TRBV11-2	-	-	TRBJ1-1	TGTGCCAGCAGCTTAGACCCCCGTGGGACTGAAGCTTTCTTT	CASSLDPRGTEAFF
TRBV5-4	few	TRBD1	TRBJ1-4	TGTGCCAGCAGCTTCGGGACAGGGGGCGCCGGAAAGTATGAAAAACTGTTTTTT	CASSFGTGGAGKYEKLFF
TRBV5-1	few	-	TRBJ2-5	TGCGCCAGCAGCTTGGGGGGAGGAGAGACCCAGTACTTC	CASSLGGGETQYF
TRBV19	-	TRBD1	TRBJ1-1	TGTGCCAGTAGTCTAGCACAGGGGGGGAACACTGAAGCTTTCTTT	CASSLAQGGNTEAFF
TRBV7-2	-	-	TRBJ2-3	TGTGCCAGCAGCTTGAGAGGGACGCAGTATTTT	CASSLRGTQYF
TRBV25-1	-	-	TRBJ1-5	TGTGCCAGCAGTAGGGGCGAAGGCAATCAGCCCCAGCATTTT	CASSRGEGNQPQHF
TRBV7-9	-	TRBD1	TRBJ2-7	TGTGCCAGAAGACATAACCGGCCGGGACAGAAAACCTACGAGCAGTACTTC	CARRHNRPGQKTYEQYF
TRBV4-2	-	TRBD2	TRBJ2-5	TGTGCCAGCAGCCCTCAGGGACTAGCGGGATCAACCGAGACCCAGTACTTC	CASSPQGLAGSTETQYF
TRBV5-1	-	TRBD1	TRBJ1-1	TGCGCCAGCAGCTTGACCCTCGGACAGGAGAACACTGAAGCTTTCTTT	CASSLTLGQENTEAFF
TRBV12-5	-	TRBD1	TRBJ1-2	TGTGCTAGTGGTCCACCGGGACAGGGGCTTTCTTCTGGCTACACCTTC	CASGPPGQGLSSGYTF
TRBV4-1	-	-	TRBJ2-7	TGCGCCAGCAGCCAATCGGAGGCTAATCCCACACACGAGCAGTACTTC	CASSQSEANPTHEQYF
TRBV11-3	few	TRBD2	TRBJ2-3	TGTGCCAGCAGGGGACTAGCGGGAGGGGATACGCAGTATTTT	CASRGLAGGDTQYF
TRBV5-4	-	TRBD2	TRBJ2-1	TGTGCCAGCAGCTTGAGCGGGAGGAAGGAAAATGAGCAGTTCTTC	CASSLSGRKENEQFF
TRBV15	-	TRBD2	TRBJ2-7	TGTGCCACCAGCACAGGGCGGGAGGGCCGCGAGCAGTACTTC	CATSTGREGREQYF
TRBV25-1	-	TRBD1	TRBJ1-1	TGTGCCAGCAGCGGGATACCAGGGGGCGCGGGCACTGAAGCTTTCTTT	CASSGIPGGAGTEAFF
TRBV28	-	TRBD1	TRBJ2-3	TGTGCCAGCAGTGGACAGGGGCCAGATACGCAGTATTTT	CASSGQGPDTQYF
TRBV6-4	-	-	TRBJ2-2	TGTGCCAGCAGTGAACAAGGGGCTGTGGCCGGGGAGCTGTTTTTT	CASSEQGAVAGELFF
TRBV11-2	once	-	TRBJ1-5	TGTGCCAGCAGCTTATGGGTTAATCAGCCCCAGCATTTT	CASSLWVNQPQHF
TRBV5-4	-	-	TRBJ1-1	TGTGCCAGCAGCTTGGGTGCAGGCACCATGAACACTGAAGCTTTCTTT	CASSLGAGTMNTEAFF